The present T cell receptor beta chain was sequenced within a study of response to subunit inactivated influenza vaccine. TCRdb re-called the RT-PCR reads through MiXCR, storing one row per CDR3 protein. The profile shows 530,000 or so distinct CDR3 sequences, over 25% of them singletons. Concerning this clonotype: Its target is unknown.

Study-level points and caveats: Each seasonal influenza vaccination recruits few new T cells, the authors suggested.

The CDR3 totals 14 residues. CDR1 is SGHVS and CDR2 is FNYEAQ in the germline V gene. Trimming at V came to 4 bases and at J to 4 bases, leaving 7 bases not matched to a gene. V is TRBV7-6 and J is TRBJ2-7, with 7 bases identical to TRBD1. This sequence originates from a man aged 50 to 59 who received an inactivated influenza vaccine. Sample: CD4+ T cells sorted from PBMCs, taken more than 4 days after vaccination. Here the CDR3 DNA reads TGTGCCAGCAGCTCAAAGACAGGGCTGTACGAGCAGTACTTC. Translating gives CASSSKTGLYEQYF. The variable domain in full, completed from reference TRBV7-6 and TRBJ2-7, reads GAGVSQSPRYKVTKRGQDVALRCDPISGHVSLYWYRQALGQGPEFLTYFNYEAQQDKSGLPNDRFSAERPEGSISTLTIQRTEQRDSAMYRCASSSKTGLYEQYFGPGTRLTVT.